One and the same sample provided the 5 T cell receptor beta chains below, sequenced in a study of cytomegalovirus exposure and HLA in healthy donors. The PCR made use of 60 Vbeta and 13 Jbeta primers. Repertoires were generated with immunoSEQ multiplex PCR, while TCRdb's copy carries only in-frame clones and drops some. The sample records 50,000 to 65,000 clones, roughly 77% being singletons. Sequencing was performed on PBMCs. These receptors originate from a middle-aged woman in good health and CMV-seropositive.

This clone occurred a few times. The chain couples TRBV6-5 to TRBJ1-2; no clear D gene. This CDR3 has 15 residues. CDR1 is MNHEY and CDR2 is SVGAGI in the germline V gene. The V and J ends lost 2 bases and 3 bases respectively, with 13 bases between them. The CDR3 reads CASSYRSGSHYGYTF. CDR3 DNA: TGTGCCAGCAGTTACCGTTCCGGTTCCCACTATGGCTACACCTTC.

As to this clone: A read error may account for a junction end that differs from germline. V is TRBV7-9 and J is TRBJ1-3; D uncertain. The CDR3 spans 18 residues. Germline V gives CDR1 SEHNR, CDR2 FQNEAQ (reference sequence). The chain's CDR3 is CSSSSNLKGFGEGNTIYF. CDR3 bases: TGTTCCAGCAGCTCTAACCTAAAAGGGTTCGGGGAAGGAAACACCATATATTTT.

This rearrangement joins TRBV5-1 to TRBJ2-1, with D perhaps TRBD2 (5 bases). The CDR3 sequence is 15 residues long. Trimming took off 1 base at V and 2 bases at J, with 10 bases between the two ends. The germline V gene has CDR1 SGHRS and CDR2 YFSETQ. DNA for the CDR3: TGCGCCAGCAGCTTGACGGGGAATCCCTACAATGAGCAGTTCTTC. Amino acid sequence: CASSLTGNPYNEQFF.

The chain recombines TRBV7-9 with TRBJ1-1, with no clear D. The CDR3 contains 13 residues. The germline gives CDR1 SEHNR, CDR2 FQNEAQ (reference sequence). The ends were cut back, 2 bases at V and 3 bases at J, with 7 bases in the middle. The CDR3 DNA is TGTGCCAGCAGCTTATTCGGGGACACTGAAGCTTTCTTT. Residues: CASSLFGDTEAFF.

J is TRBJ1-1 and V is TRBV15, with a weak D call TRBD1 (5 bases). With 0 bases removed from V and 2 bases from J, the gap between germline ends came to 13 bases. The CDR3 has 16 residues. The germline V gene encodes CDR1 LNHNV and CDR2 YYDKDF (reference sequence). The CDR3 DNA reads as TGTGCCACCAGCAGAGATTTAGACAGAGAAAACACTGAAGCTTTCTTT. This gives the protein CATSRDLDRENTEAFF.